Listed here are 22 T cell receptor beta chains from one sample, sequenced in a study of radiotherapy plus CTLA-4 blockade in lung cancer. Profiling relied on immunoSEQ multiplex PCR, and the TCRdb table lists in-frame clones only, not all of them. The sample has about 43,000 clones; 65% to 70% are singletons. The sequencing here drew on peripheral blood, taken from a patient treated with radiotherapy plus ipilimumab. These receptors came from a human donor with non-small cell lung cancer who had a partial response to radiotherapy plus ipilimumab.

The chain uses TRBV28 and TRBJ2-5, with D perhaps TRBD1 (6 bases). The J call may be in error: the DNA end matches TRBJ2-7 better. The CDR3 is 14 residues long. Looked up from germline, CDR1 is MDHEN and CDR2 is SYDVKM. The CDR3 nucleotides read TGTGCCAGCAGCTACTCCCTAGGGGGCTACGAGCAGTACTTC. Translation: CASSYSLGGYEQYF.

V usage is TRBV5-6 and J usage is TRBJ2-3; TRBD2 aligns across 7 bases. Germline-derived CDR1 and CDR2 are SGHDT and YYEEEE. The CDR3 extends over 14 amino acids. V was clipped by 5 bases and J by 2 bases; unmatched bases: 5. The CDR3 nucleotides read TGTGCCAGCAGTTGGGACTACGCCACAGATACGCAGTATTTT. Translation: CASSWDYATDTQYF.

This clone was seen a handful of times. The chain uses TRBV4-1 and TRBJ1-5; the match to TRBD1 covers 10 bases. Germline V gives CDR1 MGHRA, CDR2 YSYEKL. The V and J ends lost 2 bases and 1 base, in that order; junction bases with no gene match: 2. CDR3 length: 16 amino acids. The CDR3 region has the DNA TGCGCCAGCAGCCAACGACAGGGGGCCAGCAATCAGCCCCAGCATTTT. Translation gives CASSQRQGASNQPQHF.

This chain links TRBV7-9 with TRBJ2-1; TRBD2 matches at 10 bases. V was pared by 5 bases and J by 5 bases, with 9 bases of the junction left unmatched. Germline CDR1 and CDR2: SEHNR and FQNEAQ (reference sequence). CDR3 length equals 16 residues. CDR3 protein: CASSPPGSGRDNEQFF. CDR3 DNA: TGTGCCAGCAGCCCTCCGGGAAGCGGGAGGGACAATGAGCAGTTCTTC.

This clone has only a few counts. The chain uses TRBV29-1 and TRBJ1-1; 8 bases agree with TRBD1. J lost 2 bases, V lost 7 bases, and 6 bases had no gene match. Germline V gives CDR1 SQVTM, CDR2 ANQGSEA. This CDR3 spans 13 amino acids. Written as DNA, the CDR3 is TGCAGCGCAGCAGGGGGCATAAACACTGAAGCTTTCTTT. It specifies CSAAGGINTEAFF.

The rearrangement uses TRBV6-6 and TRBJ2-2; possibly TRBD1 for D (5 bases). Germline V gives CDR1 MNHNY, CDR2 SVGAGI (reference sequence). Trimming stripped 4 bases from V and 7 bases from J, with 16 bases between. The CDR3 spans 15 residues. CDR3 coding DNA: TGTGCCAGCAGTTCCCTGACAGACAAAAGCGGGGAGCTGTTTTTT. This gives the protein CASSSLTDKSGELFF.

This clone was counted once. This chain links TRBV7-3 with TRBJ2-1; TRBD1 agrees at 7 bases. CDR3 size: 16 residues. J was trimmed by 6 bases and V by 4 bases; bases with no gene match: 12. Per the germline V gene, CDR1 is SGHTA and CDR2 is FQGTGA. Here the CDR3 reads CASSSYPGTETNEQFF. The CDR3 nucleotides read TGTGCCAGCAGCTCATACCCCGGGACAGAAACCAATGAGCAGTTCTTC.

For the CDR3, the DNA is TGTGCCACCAGCGGGGCCGGGACAGGGTATGGCTACACCTTC. Protein sequence: CATSGAGTGYGYTF. This rearrangement joins TRBV15 to TRBJ1-2, with 9 bases fitting TRBD1. J gave up 5 bases and V 5 bases, and 6 bases lay outside the gene matches. CDR3 length: 14 residues. Germline loops: CDR1 LNHNV, CDR2 YYDKDF (reference sequence).

The gene calls are TRBV13 and TRBJ2-7; possibly TRBD2 for D (5 bases). V lost 3 bases, J lost 7 bases, and 16 bases lay in between. The germline V gene has CDR1 PRHDT and CDR2 FYEKMQ (reference sequence). The CDR3 loop spans 14 amino acids. In DNA form, the CDR3 reads TGTGCCAGCAGCTTTGGGTGGGCCGGAGGAGAGCAGTACTTC. Residues: CASSFGWAGGEQYF. Looking up the rest from reference TRBV13 and TRBJ2-7 gives the full variable domain: AAGVIQSPRHLIKEKRETATLKCYPIPRHDTVYWYQQGPGQDPQFLISFYEKMQSDKGSIPDRFSAQQFSDYHSELNMSSLELGDSALYFCASSFGWAGGEQYFGPGTRLTVT.

CDR3 protein: CAWGDYRETQYF. CDR3 DNA sequence: TGTGCCTGGGGGGACTACCGGGAGACCCAGTACTTC. The chain employs TRBV30 and TRBJ2-5, with 7 nucleotides matching TRBD2. Germline V gives CDR1 GTSNPN, CDR2 SVGIG (reference sequence). The CDR3 contains 12 residues. The V and J ends lost 5 bases and 5 bases, in that order; junction bases with no gene match: 5.

The chain combines TRBV9 with TRBJ2-1; TRBD2 matches 8 bases. The germline CDR1 and CDR2 sequences are SGDLS and YYNGEE. The CDR3 runs to 15 residues. V shed 4 bases, J shed 9 bases, and the junction held 12 bases outside the gene matches. The DNA for the CDR3 is TGTGCCAGCAGCTTACTAGCGGAACCCCGCGGTGAGCAGTTCTTC. Protein: CASSLLAEPRGEQFF.

V gene TRBV25-1 combines with J gene TRBJ2-7, with 7 nucleotides matching TRBD2. Trimming took 7 bases from V and 6 from J; bases not matched to a gene: 18. This CDR3 region has 16 residues. Germline V CDR1 and CDR2: MGHDK, SYGVNS. This CDR3 is CASKASGGRANREQYF. In nucleotides, the CDR3 is TGTGCCAGCAAGGCCTCTGGCGGGAGAGCTAACCGCGAGCAGTACTTC.

The chain recombines TRBV11-3 with TRBJ2-5; 7 positions agree with TRBD1. Germline V gene lookup returns CDR1 SGHNT and CDR2 YENEEA. This CDR3 has 14 amino acids. J gave up 2 bases and V 5 bases, and 5 bases lay outside the gene matches. The CDR3 loop is CASSTSDRQETQYF. As DNA, the CDR3 is TGTGCCAGCAGCACCTCGGACAGGCAAGAGACCCAGTACTTC.

The sample holds a few counts of this clone. The rearrangement links TRBV19 to TRBJ2-6; no clear D. The CDR3 has 17 residues. Germline CDR1 and CDR2: LNHDA and SQIVND (reference sequence). Trimming cost V 7 bases and J 0 bases, with 16 bases left between them. CDR3 in amino acids: CASTQTPKSSGANVLTF. The DNA for the CDR3 is TGTGCCAGTACTCAGACACCGAAAAGCTCTGGGGCCAACGTCCTGACTTTC.

The chain uses TRBV4-2 and TRBJ1-2, with a tentative D call TRBD1 (5 bases). The germline gives CDR1 LGHNA, CDR2 YNFKEQ. This CDR3 region has 14 residues. V lost 4 bases to trimming and J lost 4 bases, with 13 bases between them. The CDR3 sequence is CASSPVQGGYGYTF. In DNA, the CDR3 is TGTGCCAGCAGCCCTGTCCAGGGAGGCTATGGCTACACCTTC.

This chain connects TRBV9 to TRBJ1-2; TRBD1 agrees at 9 bases. Germline loops: CDR1 SGDLS, CDR2 YYNGEE. The CDR3 extends over 14 amino acids. V dropped 4 bases and J dropped 8; count of bases not matched to a gene: 9. This CDR3 is CASSPHGTGYGYTF. The CDR3 bases are TGTGCCAGCAGCCCTCACGGGACAGGGTACGGCTACACCTTC.

This chain uses TRBV6-1 with TRBJ1-4; the match to TRBD1 covers 8 bases. The germline gives CDR1 MNHNS, CDR2 SASEGT. Unmatched junction bases numbered 5, after V lost 6 bases and J lost 5 bases. CDR3 length: 14 amino acids. CDR3 bases: TGTGCCAGCAGATCACAGGGGGTAAATGAAAAACTGTTTTTT. Translating it yields CASRSQGVNEKLFF.

The chain recombines TRBV13 with TRBJ2-7, with TRBD1 identical over 9 bases. The CDR3 is made up of 13 amino acids. Germline V gives CDR1 PRHDT, CDR2 FYEKMQ (reference sequence). V dropped 3 bases and J dropped 6; count of bases not matched to a gene: 3. CDR3 sequence (DNA): TGTGCCAGCAGCTTTGGGACAGGGAGCGAGCAGTACTTC. It codes for CASSFGTGSEQYF.

This clone showed up just once. The chain links TRBV5-6 to TRBJ2-2, with D perhaps matching TRBD1 (5 bases). Germline V gene sequence: CDR1 SGHDT, CDR2 YYEEEE. CDR3 size: 16 residues. The V and J ends lost 1 base and 2 bases respectively, with 12 bases between them. CDR3 residues: CASSLWGRVNTGELFF. Written as DNA, the CDR3 is TGTGCCAGCAGCTTGTGGGGCAGGGTAAACACCGGGGAGCTGTTTTTT. Filled out from reference TRBV5-6 and TRBJ2-2, the complete variable domain reads DAGVTQSPTHLIKTRGQQVTLRCSPKSGHDTVSWYQQALGQGPQFIFQYYEEEERQRGNFPDRFSGHQFPNYSSELNVNALLLGDSALYLCASSLWGRVNTGELFFGEGSRLTVL.

The chain has TRBV6-1 and TRBJ1-1, with TRBD1 matching over 8 bases. The germline gives CDR1 MNHNS, CDR2 SASEGT. With V trimmed by 5 bases and J by 5 bases, 10 bases remained unmatched. The CDR3 totals 15 residues. The CDR3 sequence is CASSTTQGARTEAFF. CDR3 DNA sequence: TGTGCCAGCAGTACGACGCAGGGGGCACGGACTGAAGCTTTCTTT.

This chain links TRBV6-1 with TRBJ2-3; tentatively, D is TRBD2 (6 bases). Germline CDR1 is MNHNS and CDR2 is SASEGT. This CDR3 has 16 residues. Trimming took off 2 bases at V and 0 bases at J, with 12 bases between the two ends. For the CDR3, the DNA is TGTGCCAGCAGTGAATATGGCCGGGGGAGCACAGATACGCAGTATTTT. It encodes CASSEYGRGSTDTQYF.

The rearrangement uses TRBV6-1 and TRBJ2-1, with D perhaps TRBD1 (6 bases). The CDR3 has 13 amino acids. The germline gives CDR1 MNHNS, CDR2 SASEGT. V dropped 6 bases and J dropped 8 bases, with 14 bases sitting between them. The CDR3 reads CASSRTGIYEQFF. CDR3 coding DNA: TGTGCCAGCAGCAGAACAGGGATCTATGAGCAGTTCTTC.